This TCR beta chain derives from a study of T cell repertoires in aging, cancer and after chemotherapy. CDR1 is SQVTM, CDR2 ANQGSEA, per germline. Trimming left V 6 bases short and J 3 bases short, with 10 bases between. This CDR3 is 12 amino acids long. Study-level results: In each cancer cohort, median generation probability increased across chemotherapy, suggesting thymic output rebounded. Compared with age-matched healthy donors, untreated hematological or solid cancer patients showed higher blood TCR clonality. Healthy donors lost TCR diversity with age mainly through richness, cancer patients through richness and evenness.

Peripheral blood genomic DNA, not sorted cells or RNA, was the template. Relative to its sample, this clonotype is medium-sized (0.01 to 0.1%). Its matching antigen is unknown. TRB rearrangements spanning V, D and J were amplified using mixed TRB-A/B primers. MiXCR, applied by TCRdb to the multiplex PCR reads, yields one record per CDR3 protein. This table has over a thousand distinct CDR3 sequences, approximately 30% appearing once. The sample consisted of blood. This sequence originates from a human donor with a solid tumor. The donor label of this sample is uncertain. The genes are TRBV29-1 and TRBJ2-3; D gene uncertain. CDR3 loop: CSVEDGTDTQYF. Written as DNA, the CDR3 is TGCAGCGTCGAGGACGGAACAGATACGCAGTATTTT.